These 18 T cell receptor beta chains were all obtained from the same sample, sequenced in a study of cytomegalovirus exposure and HLA in healthy donors. The PCR employed 60 Vbeta primers together with 13 Jbeta primers. The assay was immunoSEQ multiplex PCR, and TCRdb's table has in-frame clones only and misses some. The sample has 80,000 to 100,000 clones; about 81% are singletons. The sequenced material came from PBMCs. These receptors were obtained from a man between 35 and 55 years old in good health and CMV-seropositive.

The chain couples TRBV21-1 to TRBJ2-2; the D call TRBD1 from the table was never checked on the DNA. TRBV21-1 is a pseudogene locus. The CDR3 loop spans 15 amino acids. The CDR3 spells CASRSGQGDTGELFF. The CDR3 region has the DNA TGTGCCAGCAGAAGCGGACAGGGGGACACCGGGGAGCTGTTTTTT.

There are a few counts of this clone. V gene TRBV11-2 combines with J gene TRBJ2-1; TRBD2 is a possible D gene (5 bases). The germline V and J ends were trimmed by 5 bases and 0 bases, with 8 bases remaining between them. CDR1 and CDR2 (germline): SGHAT, FQNNGV. This CDR3 contains 14 residues. The CDR3 DNA sequence: TGTGCCAGCAGCCGGGGAAGCTCCTACAATGAGCAGTTCTTC. This encodes CASSRGSSYNEQFF.

The genes are TRBV29-1 and TRBJ2-3, with D possibly matching TRBD2 (5 bases). V lost 3 bases to trimming and J lost 2 bases, with 15 bases between them. Per the germline V gene, CDR1 is SQVTM and CDR2 is ANQGSEA. This CDR3 is built from 15 residues. The CDR3 loop is CSVDRRGADTDTQYF. In nucleotides, the CDR3 is TGCAGCGTTGATCGTCGGGGAGCAGACACAGATACGCAGTATTTT.

This clone was counted only a few times. V gene TRBV18 combines with J gene TRBJ2-7; D ambiguous. Trimming left V 4 bases short and J 4 bases short, with 17 bases between. The CDR3 consists of 15 residues. Germline assignment: CDR1 KGHSH and CDR2 LQKENI. CDR3 DNA: TGTGCCAGCTCACTCCTCCTTCAACAGTCTTACGAGCAGTACTTC. The encoded protein is CASSLLLQQSYEQYF.

This sequence joins TRBV6-1 and TRBJ2-7; 14 bases agree with TRBD2. V gave up 4 bases and J gave up 6 bases; unmatched junction bases: 5. CDR3 length: 15 residues. The germline gives CDR1 MNHNS, CDR2 SASEGT. The CDR3 here is CASSGRLAGGLEQYF. The DNA for the CDR3 is TGTGCCAGCAGTGGGCGACTAGCGGGGGGGCTCGAGCAGTACTTC.

Points on this clone: Other DNA sequences of this sample code for an identical CDR3. The chain employs TRBV9 and TRBJ2-1; weak D call: TRBD2 (6 bases). Germline V CDR1 and CDR2: SGDLS, YYNGEE. The CDR3 covers 14 residues. Trimming cost V 2 bases and J 2 bases, with 8 bases left between them. The CDR3: CASSVAGTYNEQFF. The CDR3 DNA reads as TGTGCCAGCAGCGTGGCGGGGACCTACAATGAGCAGTTCTTC.

This clone has a handful of counts. J is TRBJ1-1 and V is TRBV19; D remains ambiguous. Germline V lookup: CDR1 LNHDA, CDR2 SQIVND (reference sequence). V lost 3 bases, J lost 1 base, and 6 bases lay in between. The CDR3 totals 13 residues. This CDR3 reads CASSIPRNTEAFF. CDR3 nucleotides: TGTGCCAGTAGTATCCCGCGGAACACTGAAGCTTTCTTT.

Of note for this clone: One end of the junction varies from germline; a read error may be responsible. The V gene is TRBV2, the J gene TRBJ2-3; 11 bases are shared with TRBD2. Per the germline V gene, CDR1 is SNHLY and CDR2 is FYNNEI. This CDR3 comprises 12 residues. CDR3 sequence reads: CASSVVAGGPLF. The CDR3 region has the DNA TGTGCCAGCAGTGTGGTAGCGGGGGGGCCTCTTTTT. Together with reference TRBV2 and TRBJ2-3, the CDR3 gives the full variable domain: EPEVTQTPSHQVTQMGQEVILRCVPISNHLYFYWYRQILGQKVEFLVSFYNNEISEKSEIFDDQFSVERPDGSNFTLKIRSTKLEDSAMYFCASSVVAGGPLFGPGTRLTVL.

The chain combines TRBV28 with TRBJ2-5; 10 nucleotides line up with TRBD2. This CDR3 is built from 16 residues. Germline V gene data show CDR1 as MDHEN and CDR2 as SYDVKM. V lost 3 bases and J lost 7; bases outside the gene matches: 11. The chain's CDR3 is CASSLGRTSGMGTQYF. In DNA, the CDR3 is TGTGCCAGCAGTTTGGGTCGTACTAGCGGGATGGGGACCCAGTACTTC.

The V call is TRBV5-1, the J call TRBJ2-3; 9 bases are a match to TRBD2. Germline CDR1 reads SGHRS; CDR2 reads YFSETQ. The CDR3 covers 16 residues. The J segment lost 0 bases and the V segment lost 0 bases, leaving 2 bases of the junction unmatched. Here the CDR3 DNA reads TGCGCCAGCAGCTTGGGTAGCGGGAGAAGCACAGATACGCAGTATTTT. It translates to CASSLGSGRSTDTQYF. Looking up the rest from reference TRBV5-1 and TRBJ2-3 gives the full variable domain: KAGVTQTPRYLIKTRGQQVTLSCSPISGHRSVSWYQQTPGQGLQFLFEYFSETQRNKGNFPGRFSGRQFSNSRSEMNVSTLELGDSALYLCASSLGSGRSTDTQYFGPGTRLTVL.

V and J are TRBV6-5 and TRBJ2-6; D unresolved. Germline V gene data show CDR1 as MNHEY and CDR2 as SVGAGI. The V and J ends lost 2 bases and 2 bases respectively, with 7 bases between them. CDR3 length: 15 residues. The CDR3 loop reads CASSYGPPGANVLTF. As DNA, the CDR3 is TGTGCCAGCAGTTACGGGCCTCCTGGGGCCAACGTCCTGACTTTC.

In this sample, this clone turned up once. The V call is TRBV5-4, the J call TRBJ2-5; 11 nucleotides agree with TRBD2. The length of the CDR3 is 14 residues. Per germline, CDR1 SGHNT and CDR2 YYREEE (reference sequence). J gave up 5 bases and V 5 bases, and 5 bases lay outside the gene matches. In nucleotides, the CDR3 is TGTGCCAGCAGTATAGCGGGAGGGTATGAGACCCAGTACTTC. This translates into CASSIAGGYETQYF.

The rearrangement joins TRBV5-1 to TRBJ1-3; a weak D match, TRBD1 (5 bases). This CDR3 is built from 14 residues. Germline-derived CDR1 and CDR2 are SGHRS and YFSETQ. The ends were cut back, 0 bases at V and 4 bases at J, with 8 bases in the middle. DNA for the CDR3: TGCGCCAGCAGCTTGGCAGGGTACGGAAACACCATATATTTT. Translating gives CASSLAGYGNTIYF. The full variable domain, rest sourced from reference TRBV5-1 and TRBJ1-3, is KAGVTQTPRYLIKTRGQQVTLSCSPISGHRSVSWYQQTPGQGLQFLFEYFSETQRNKGNFPGRFSGRQFSNSRSEMNVSTLELGDSALYLCASSLAGYGNTIYFGEGSWLTVV.

Comments on this clone: Different DNA sequences within this sample yield the same CDR3. V usage is TRBV9 and J usage is TRBJ1-4; D is unresolved. The germline CDR1 and CDR2 sequences are SGDLS and YYNGEE. V dropped 2 bases and J dropped 2 bases, with 7 bases sitting between them. There are 14 residues in the CDR3. CDR3 sequence: CASSVGPTNEKLFF. DNA of the CDR3: TGTGCCAGCAGCGTGGGCCCCACTAATGAAAAACTGTTTTTT.

The chain recombines TRBV18 with TRBJ2-2; 7 bases align to TRBD1. The CDR3 totals 14 residues. After removal of 6 bases from V and 3 bases from J, the junction contained 4 bases not matched to a gene. Germline CDR1 KGHSH, CDR2 LQKENI. CDR3 in DNA: TGTGCCAGCTCTCGGGACAGAGACACCGGGGAGCTGTTTTTT. Translation gives CASSRDRDTGELFF.

As DNA, the CDR3 is TGTGCCAGCAGTCCATACTACCTCTCGAGCTCCTACAATGAGCAGTTCTTC. Its protein is CASSPYYLSSSYNEQFF. This rearrangement joins TRBV27 to TRBJ2-1; unclear D gene. V gave up 5 bases and J gave up 0 bases, with 17 bases separating them. The CDR3 totals 17 residues. Germline assignment: CDR1 MNHEY and CDR2 SMNVEV (reference sequence).

This clone was detected a few times. This chain connects TRBV18 to TRBJ1-1; the match to TRBD1 covers 7 bases. CDR1 and CDR2 from the germline V gene are KGHSH and LQKENI. The V and J ends lost 0 bases and 2 bases, in that order; junction bases with no gene match: 3. This CDR3 is built from 15 residues. This CDR3 reads CASSPPGQSNTEAFF. DNA of the CDR3: TGTGCCAGCTCACCACCGGGACAGAGTAACACTGAAGCTTTCTTT.

A few counts support this clone. V and J are TRBV7-9 and TRBJ2-7; D gene uncertain. Germline V CDR1 and CDR2: SEHNR, FQNEAQ (reference sequence). The CDR3 is made up of 17 amino acids. Trimming took off 0 bases at V and 2 bases at J, with 17 bases between the two ends. CDR3 DNA sequence: TGTGCCAGCAGCTTAGCAACCGGTCGAGGAAACCCCTACGAGCAGTACTTC. Its protein is CASSLATGRGNPYEQYF.